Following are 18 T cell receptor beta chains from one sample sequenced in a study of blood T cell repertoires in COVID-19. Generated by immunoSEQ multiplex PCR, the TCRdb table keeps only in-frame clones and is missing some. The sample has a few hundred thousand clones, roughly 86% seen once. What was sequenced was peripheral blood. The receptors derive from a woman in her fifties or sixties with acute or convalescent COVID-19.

DNA for the CDR3: TGTGCCACCAGTGGCCTGGACGGGAACACAGATACGCAGTATTTT. Protein: CATSGLDGNTDTQYF. V is TRBV24-1 and J is TRBJ2-3; maybe TRBD2 (5 bases). This CDR3 spans 15 amino acids. The germline V and J ends were trimmed by 5 bases and 2 bases, with 13 bases remaining between them. CDR1 KGHDR and CDR2 SFDVKD come from the germline V gene.

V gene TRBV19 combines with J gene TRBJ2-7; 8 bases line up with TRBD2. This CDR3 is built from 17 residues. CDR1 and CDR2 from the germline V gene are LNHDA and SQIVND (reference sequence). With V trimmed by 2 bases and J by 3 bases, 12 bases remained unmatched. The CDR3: CASSILGPTSGYYEQYF. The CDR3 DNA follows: TGTGCCAGTAGTATATTGGGGCCTACTAGCGGATACTACGAGCAGTACTTC. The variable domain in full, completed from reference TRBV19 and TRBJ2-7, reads DGGITQSPKYLFRKEGQNVTLSCEQNLNHDAMYWYRQDPGQGLRLIYYSQIVNDFQKGDIAEGYSVSREKKESFPLTVTSAQKNPTAFYLCASSILGPTSGYYEQYFGPGTRLTVT.

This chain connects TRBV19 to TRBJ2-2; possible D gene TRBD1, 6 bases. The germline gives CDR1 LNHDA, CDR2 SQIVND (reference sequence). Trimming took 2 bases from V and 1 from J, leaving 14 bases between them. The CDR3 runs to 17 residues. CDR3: CASSIRGRGLNTGELFF. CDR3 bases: TGTGCCAGTAGTATAAGGGGCAGGGGTTTGAACACCGGGGAGCTGTTTTTT.

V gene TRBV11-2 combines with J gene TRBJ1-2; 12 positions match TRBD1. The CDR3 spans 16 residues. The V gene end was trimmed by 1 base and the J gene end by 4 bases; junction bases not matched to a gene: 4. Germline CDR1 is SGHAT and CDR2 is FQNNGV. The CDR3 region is CASSLAGTGGVYGYTF. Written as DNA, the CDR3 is TGTGCCAGCAGCTTAGCCGGGACAGGGGGCGTCTATGGCTACACCTTC.

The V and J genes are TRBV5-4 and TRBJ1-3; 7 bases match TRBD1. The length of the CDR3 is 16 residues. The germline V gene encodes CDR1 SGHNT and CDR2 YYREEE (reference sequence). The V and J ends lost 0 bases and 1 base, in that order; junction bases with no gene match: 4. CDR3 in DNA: TGTGCCAGCAGCTTGGGACAGGGAAAATCTGGAAACACCATATATTTT. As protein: CASSLGQGKSGNTIYF.

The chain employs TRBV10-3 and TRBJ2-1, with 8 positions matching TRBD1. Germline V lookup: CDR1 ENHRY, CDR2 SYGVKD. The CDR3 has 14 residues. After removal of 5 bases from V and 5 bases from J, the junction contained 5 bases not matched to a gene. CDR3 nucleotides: TGTGCCATCAGTTTGGACAGGGACGACAATGAGCAGTTCTTC. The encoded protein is CAISLDRDDNEQFF.

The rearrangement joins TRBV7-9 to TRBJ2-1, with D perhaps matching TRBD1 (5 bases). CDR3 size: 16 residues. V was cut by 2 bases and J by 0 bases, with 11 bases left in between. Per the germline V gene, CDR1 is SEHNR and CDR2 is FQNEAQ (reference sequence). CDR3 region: CASSLSRRGSYNEQFF. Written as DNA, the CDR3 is TGTGCCAGCAGCTTAAGTCGAAGGGGCTCCTACAATGAGCAGTTCTTC.

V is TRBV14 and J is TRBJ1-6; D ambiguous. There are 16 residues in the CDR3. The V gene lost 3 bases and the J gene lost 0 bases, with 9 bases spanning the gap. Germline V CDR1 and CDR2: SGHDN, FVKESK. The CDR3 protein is CASSQPGISYNSPLHF. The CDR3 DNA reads TGTGCCAGCAGCCAGCCCGGGATCTCCTATAATTCACCCCTCCACTTT.

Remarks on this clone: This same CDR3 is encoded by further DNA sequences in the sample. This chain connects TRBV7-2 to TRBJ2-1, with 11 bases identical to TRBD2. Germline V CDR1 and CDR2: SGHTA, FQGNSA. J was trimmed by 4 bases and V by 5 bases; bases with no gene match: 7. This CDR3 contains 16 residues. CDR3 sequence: CASSLEGTSGYNEQFF. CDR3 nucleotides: TGTGCCAGCAGCCTGGAAGGGACTAGCGGTTACAATGAGCAGTTCTTC.

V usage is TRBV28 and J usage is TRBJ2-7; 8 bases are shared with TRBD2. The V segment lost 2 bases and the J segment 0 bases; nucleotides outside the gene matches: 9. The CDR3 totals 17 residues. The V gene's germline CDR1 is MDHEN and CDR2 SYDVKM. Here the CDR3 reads CASSLLAGIVNSYEQYF. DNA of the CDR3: TGTGCCAGCAGTTTACTAGCGGGTATAGTGAACTCCTACGAGCAGTACTTC.

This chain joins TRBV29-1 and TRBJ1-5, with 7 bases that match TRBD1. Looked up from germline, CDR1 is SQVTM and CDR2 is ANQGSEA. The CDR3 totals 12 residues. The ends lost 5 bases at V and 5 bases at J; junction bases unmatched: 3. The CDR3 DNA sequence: TGCAGCGTTCAAACAGGGGATCAGCCCCAGCATTTT. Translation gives CSVQTGDQPQHF.

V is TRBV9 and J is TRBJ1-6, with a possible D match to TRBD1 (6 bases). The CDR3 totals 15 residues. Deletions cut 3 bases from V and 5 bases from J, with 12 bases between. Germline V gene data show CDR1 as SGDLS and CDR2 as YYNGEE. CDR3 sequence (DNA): TGTGCCAGCAGCGCCAAGACAGGAGATAATTCACCCCTCCACTTT. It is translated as CASSAKTGDNSPLHF.

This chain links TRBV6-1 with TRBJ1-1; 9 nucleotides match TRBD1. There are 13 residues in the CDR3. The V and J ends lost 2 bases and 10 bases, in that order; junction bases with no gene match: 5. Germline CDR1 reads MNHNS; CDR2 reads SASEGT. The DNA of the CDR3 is TGTGCCAGCAGTGAAAGGGGACAGGGAGGAGCTTTCTTT. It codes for CASSERGQGGAFF.

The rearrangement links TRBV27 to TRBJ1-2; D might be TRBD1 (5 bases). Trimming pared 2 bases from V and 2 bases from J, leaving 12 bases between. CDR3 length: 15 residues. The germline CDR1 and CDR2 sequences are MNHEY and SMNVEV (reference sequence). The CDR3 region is CASSLLRGGNYGYTF. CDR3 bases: TGTGCCAGCAGTTTACTTAGGGGTGGCAACTATGGCTACACCTTC.

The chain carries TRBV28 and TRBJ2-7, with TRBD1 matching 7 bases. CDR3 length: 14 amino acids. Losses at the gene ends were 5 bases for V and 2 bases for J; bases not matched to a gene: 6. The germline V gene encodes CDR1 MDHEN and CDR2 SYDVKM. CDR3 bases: TGTGCCAGCAGTATACAGGGGATCCCCTACGAGCAGTACTTC. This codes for CASSIQGIPYEQYF.

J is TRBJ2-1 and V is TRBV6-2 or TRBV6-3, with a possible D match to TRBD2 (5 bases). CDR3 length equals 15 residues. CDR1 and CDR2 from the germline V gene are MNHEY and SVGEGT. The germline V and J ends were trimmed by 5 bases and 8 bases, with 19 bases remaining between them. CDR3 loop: CASSTRFSGFDEQFF. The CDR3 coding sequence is TGTGCCAGCAGTACTAGGTTTTCGGGTTTCGATGAGCAGTTCTTC.

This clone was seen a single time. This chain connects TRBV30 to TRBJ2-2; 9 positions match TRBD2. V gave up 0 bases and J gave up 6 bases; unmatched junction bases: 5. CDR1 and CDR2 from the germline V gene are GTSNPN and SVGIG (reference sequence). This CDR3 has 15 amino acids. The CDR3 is CAWSVKAGGAGELFF. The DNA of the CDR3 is TGTGCCTGGAGTGTAAAAGCGGGAGGTGCCGGGGAGCTGTTTTTT.

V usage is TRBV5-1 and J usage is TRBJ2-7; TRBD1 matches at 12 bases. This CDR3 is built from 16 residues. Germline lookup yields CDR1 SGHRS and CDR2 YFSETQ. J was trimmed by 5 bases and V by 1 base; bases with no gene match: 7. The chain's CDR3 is CASSLFGGTGGDEQYF. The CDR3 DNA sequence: TGCGCCAGCAGCTTGTTTGGCGGGACAGGGGGCGACGAGCAGTACTTC. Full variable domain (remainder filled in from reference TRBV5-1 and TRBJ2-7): KAGVTQTPRYLIKTRGQQVTLSCSPISGHRSVSWYQQTPGQGLQFLFEYFSETQRNKGNFPGRFSGRQFSNSRSEMNVSTLELGDSALYLCASSLFGGTGGDEQYFGPGTRLTVT.